A single sample is the source of the 15 T cell receptor beta chains below, sequenced in a study of cytomegalovirus exposure and HLA in healthy donors. PCR employed 60 Vbeta and 13 Jbeta primers. Some clones are missing from TCRdb's copy, which holds only in-frame ones; the method was immunoSEQ multiplex PCR. In the table there are 150,000 to 200,000 clones, roughly 77% of which are singletons. Sequenced: PBMCs. The receptors derive from a woman aged 45-65 years in good health and CMV-seronegative.

V is TRBV18 and J is TRBJ2-5; 9 bases agree with TRBD1. This CDR3 comprises 16 residues. The V and J ends lost 1 base and 5 bases, in that order; junction bases with no gene match: 8. CDR1 and CDR2 (germline): KGHSH, LQKENI. CDR3 in amino acids: CASSPQRTGDVETQYF. In DNA form, the CDR3 reads TGTGCCAGCTCACCACAAAGGACAGGGGATGTGGAGACCCAGTACTTC.

V and J are TRBV5-1 and TRBJ2-2; D perhaps matches TRBD2 (6 bases). CDR3 length: 17 residues. V lost 7 bases to trimming and J lost 5 bases, with 24 bases between them. The germline V gene has CDR1 SGHRS and CDR2 YFSETQ. The CDR3 nucleotides read TGCGCCAGCTCTGGCGGTGGGCTGACTAGTGCAACCGGGGAGCTGTTTTTT. Its protein is CASSGGGLTSATGELFF.

This clone was observed a handful of times. The chain joins TRBV7-9 to TRBJ1-1, with D possibly TRBD1 on 5 matching bases. Germline CDR1 is SEHNR and CDR2 is FQNEAQ (reference sequence). The CDR3 is 15 amino acids. V dropped 3 bases and J dropped 1 base, with 12 bases sitting between them. CDR3 sequence reads: CASSLGPTGNTEAFF. In DNA form, the CDR3 reads TGTGCCAGCAGCTTGGGCCCCACAGGGAACACTGAAGCTTTCTTT.

The chain joins TRBV29-1 to TRBJ2-7; a weak D match, TRBD2 (5 bases). The V end lost 3 bases, the J end lost 0 bases, and 9 bases lay between the germline ends. CDR1 and CDR2 from the germline V gene are SQVTM and ANQGSEA. The CDR3 has 13 residues. The CDR3 reads CSVETGSSYEQYF. The CDR3 coding sequence is TGCAGCGTTGAGACTGGGAGCTCCTACGAGCAGTACTTC.

CDR3 nucleotide sequence: TGTGCCAGCAGCGTAAGTCATCTACCATCTGGAAACACCATATATTTT. It is translated as CASSVSHLPSGNTIYF. The chain recombines TRBV9 with TRBJ1-3; D is ambiguous. There are 16 residues in the CDR3. CDR1 and CDR2 (germline): SGDLS, YYNGEE. Between the trimmed V and J ends, which lost 1 base and 1 base, there was a span of 12 bases.

This clone was counted between two and nine times. Other nucleotide sequences from this sample produce the same CDR3. V and J are TRBV10-2 and TRBJ2-1; TRBD2 aligns across 14 bases. This CDR3 has 22 residues. The ends lost 2 bases at V and 1 base at J; junction bases unmatched: 16. Germline V gene lookup returns CDR1 WSHSY and CDR2 SAAADI. Here the CDR3 DNA reads TGCGCCAGCAGTGAGAAGGGACTAGCGGGAGTATACGGAGCTCCTTCCTACAATGAGCAGTTCTTC. Residues: CASSEKGLAGVYGAPSYNEQFF.

This chain uses TRBV10-3 with TRBJ2-5; no clear D gene. This CDR3 comprises 13 residues. CDR1 and CDR2 from the germline V gene are ENHRY and SYGVKD. V dropped 2 bases and J dropped 6 bases, with 10 bases sitting between them. CDR3 bases: TGTGCCATCAGTGAGGCGAGCGTCAAGACCCAGTACTTC. It codes for CAISEASVKTQYF.

The chain recombines TRBV2 with TRBJ1-2, with TRBD1 identical over 7 bases. The germline V gene encodes CDR1 SNHLY and CDR2 FYNNEI. The V and J ends lost 1 base and 4 bases, in that order; junction bases with no gene match: 0. This CDR3 region has 13 residues. The CDR3 sequence: CASSEGDSYGYTF. CDR3 bases: TGTGCCAGCAGTGAAGGGGACAGCTATGGCTACACCTTC.

The rearrangement joins TRBV7-2 to TRBJ1-4; the match to TRBD1 covers 9 bases. This CDR3 region has 16 residues. Germline values: CDR1 SGHTA, CDR2 FQGNSA. Trimming removed 3 bases from V and 6 bases from J; junction bases left unmatched: 8. The CDR3 region is CASSFMPGQGYEKLFF. CDR3 DNA sequence: TGTGCCAGCAGCTTTATGCCCGGACAGGGGTATGAAAAACTGTTTTTT.

This clone was seen repeatedly, ten times or more. The V gene is TRBV5-5, the J gene TRBJ1-1, with 7 bases that match TRBD1. Germline V gives CDR1 SGHKS, CDR2 YYEKEE (reference sequence). This CDR3 is built from 15 residues. V dropped 3 bases and J dropped 3; count of bases not matched to a gene: 8. The CDR3 reads CASSYVQGRYTEAFF. The CDR3, as DNA: TGTGCCAGCAGCTACGTACAGGGGAGGTACACTGAAGCTTTCTTT.

This clone turned up a few times. V gene TRBV4-3 combines with J gene TRBJ2-7, with 7 bases lining up with TRBD1. The CDR3 consists of 15 residues. Germline V gene data show CDR1 as LGHNA and CDR2 as YSLEER. V lost 0 bases and J lost 5; bases outside the gene matches: 7. The CDR3 loop is CASSQEARGFDEQYF. CDR3 bases: TGCGCCAGCAGCCAAGAGGCCAGGGGGTTCGACGAGCAGTACTTC.

V usage is TRBV7-3 and J usage is TRBJ1-1; D gene ambiguous. V was pared by 0 bases and J by 1 base, with 6 bases between. The CDR3 runs 14 residues. CDR1 and CDR2 (germline): SGHTA, FQGTGA. This CDR3 reads CASSLTRQNTEAFF. In nucleotides, the CDR3 is TGTGCCAGCAGCTTAACCCGACAGAACACTGAAGCTTTCTTT.

This clone was detected only a few times. This chain links TRBV2 with TRBJ1-1; the D gene is possibly TRBD1 (6 bases). V was cut by 2 bases and J by 4 bases, with 14 bases left in between. Germline CDR1 is SNHLY and CDR2 is FYNNEI. The CDR3 has 15 amino acids. CDR3 protein: CASSEFSGDSTEAFF. In DNA form, the CDR3 reads TGTGCCAGCAGTGAATTTTCAGGGGATTCCACTGAAGCTTTCTTT.

The V and J genes are TRBV6-6 and TRBJ1-1, with 9 bases matching TRBD1. Germline CDR1 is MNHNY and CDR2 is SVGAGI (reference sequence). V gave up 6 bases and J gave up 1 base; unmatched junction bases: 9. CDR3 length equals 16 residues. CDR3: CASSPPRDRENTEAFF. CDR3 DNA: TGTGCCAGCAGCCCCCCCCGGGACAGGGAGAACACTGAAGCTTTCTTT.

This sequence joins TRBV5-4 and TRBJ2-2, with TRBD2 matching 12 bases. CDR3 length: 16 residues. The V gene end was trimmed by 3 bases and the J gene end by 0 bases; junction bases not matched to a gene: 0. The germline V gene has CDR1 SGHNT and CDR2 YYREEE (reference sequence). The CDR3: CASSSSGGANTGELFF. DNA of the CDR3: TGTGCCAGCAGCTCTAGCGGGGGGGCGAACACCGGGGAGCTGTTTTTT. Full variable domain (outside the CDR3, taken from reference TRBV5-4 and TRBJ2-2): ETGVTQSPTHLIKTRGQQVTLRCSSQSGHNTVSWYQQALGQGPQFIFQYYREEENGRGNFPPRFSGLQFPNYSSELNVNALELDDSALYLCASSSSGGANTGELFFGEGSRLTVL.